The source of this T cell receptor beta chain is a study of PD-L1 blockade in urothelial cancer. Study information: Of prior chemotherapy regimens, patients had received between 0 and 3.

Time point noted: pretreatment peripheral blood. CDR3 length equals 15 residues. J gave up 6 bases and V 5 bases, and 10 bases lay outside the gene matches. Germline loops: CDR1 LNHDA, CDR2 SQIVND (reference sequence). Profiled with immunoSEQ multiplex PCR; TCRdb holds only in-frame clones, not every one. Among some 50,000 clones listed, approximately 90% were seen once. The clonotype was recovered from a woman aged 55-69 years with urothelial cancer. The input for sequencing was PBMCs, taken around atezolizumab (anti-PD-L1) treatment. The rearrangement links TRBV19 to TRBJ1-5, with TRBD1 identical over 7 bases. DNA for the CDR3: TGTGCCAGTAGTCCCCGGGACAGTATTGGTCAGCCCCAGCATTTT. This sequence encodes CASSPRDSIGQPQHF.